Shown below are 16 T cell receptor beta chains from a single sample sequenced in a study of tissue T cells after allogeneic stem cell transplantation. Some clones are missing from TCRdb's copy, which holds only in-frame ones; the method was immunoSEQ multiplex PCR. The sample records fewer than 20,000 clones, roughly 72% being singletons. Source material: spleen. These receptors were collected from a female BALB/c mouse in good health. These mice share the MHC haplotype H2-d.

This clone was found once. Gene names and germline match the mouse. The CDR3 extends 1 residue past the end of the read, so its final part is completed from the germline J gene. V gene TRBV2 combines with J gene TRBJ2-5; 9 bases are a match to TRBD2. J lost 4 bases, V lost 0 bases, and 2 bases had no gene match. This CDR3 is built from 15 residues. Germline V gene sequence: CDR1 LGHNA, CDR2 YSYQKL. CDR3 region: CASSQEAGGEDTQYF. The sequenced CDR3 bases are TGTGCCAGCAGCCAAGAAGCTGGGGGGGAAGACACCCAGTAC. Based on the CDR3 plus reference TRBV2 and TRBJ2-5, the full variable domain is DPKIIQKPKYLVAVTGSEKILICEQYLGHNAMYWYRQSAKKPLEFMFSYSYQKLMDNQTASSRFQPQSSKKNHLDLQITALKPDDSATYFCASSQEAGGEDTQYFGPGTRLLVL.

Points on this clone: The genes and germline here are from mouse. The read ends 1 residue early relative to the CDR3; the germline J gene fills the gap. The chain carries TRBV19 and TRBJ2-3; TRBD1 agrees at 10 bases. With 4 bases clipped from V and 3 bases from J, the junction kept 2 bases outside the gene matches. Per germline, CDR1 FNHDT and CDR2 SITEND (reference sequence). This CDR3 is built from 14 residues. This CDR3 reads CASSVGQGAETLYF. The CDR3 bases that were read are TGTGCCAGCAGTGTGGGACAGGGGGCAGAAACGCTGTAT.

A remark on this clone: Mouse names are used for the genes. The read is 1 residue too short to cover the CDR3 end, so that end is filled in from the germline J gene. This chain connects TRBV3 to TRBJ2-5; the D is unclear. V was pared by 3 bases and J by 0 bases, with 4 bases between. The CDR3 is 13 residues long. From germline, CDR1 is SNHLY and CDR2 FYNGKV (reference sequence). This CDR3 reads CASSFLNQDTQYF. Partial CDR3 DNA: TGTGCCAGCAGCTTCCTTAACCAAGACACCCAGTAC.

Concerning this clone: Gene and germline names: mouse. Read data end 1 residue before the CDR3 end; the end is taken from the germline J gene. This chain joins TRBV19 and TRBJ2-3, with 7 bases aligning to TRBD1. This CDR3 is built from 15 residues. Per germline, CDR1 FNHDT and CDR2 SITEND (reference sequence). With 5 bases clipped from V and 0 bases from J, the junction kept 6 bases outside the gene matches. CDR3 bases read: TGTGCCAGCAGCGCCGACAGGGCTAGTGCAGAAACGCTGTAT. Translating gives CASSADRASAETLY. The entire CDR3 protein reads CASSADRASAETLYF.

This clone has only one observation. Gene names and germline match the mouse. Coverage ceases 1 residue before the CDR3 finishes, and the germline J gene fills in the end. This chain uses TRBV19 with TRBJ1-6; D is possibly TRBD1 (6 bases). TRBJ1-6 is an ORF, with its function uncertain. The CDR3 extends over 15 amino acids. V gave up 2 bases and J gave up 1 base, with 7 bases separating them. Germline V gene sequence: CDR1 FNHDT, CDR2 SITEND (reference sequence). Partial CDR3 DNA: TGTGCCAGCAGTATCGGACAGTCCTATAATTCGCCCCTCTAC. Protein: CASSIGQSYNSPLY. The whole CDR3 protein is CASSIGQSYNSPLYF.

For this clone: Mouse germline and gene names are used. The CDR3 end falls 1 residue outside the read, so it is completed with the germline J gene. J is TRBJ1-1 and V is TRBV29, with 7 bases matching TRBD1. CDR3 length: 12 amino acids. Germline CDR1 reads MSHET; CDR2 reads SYDVDS. The V and J ends lost 3 bases and 7 bases, in that order; junction bases with no gene match: 2. CDR3 DNA (partial): TGTGCTAGCAGTTTTGGGACAGAAGAAGTCTTC. Translated, it gives CASSFGTEEVF. The whole CDR3 reads CASSFGTEEVFF.

Comment on this clone: Mouse names are used for the genes. The read terminates 1 residue ahead of where the CDR3 ends, so the germline J gene completes it. The chain couples TRBV13-2 to TRBJ2-1; 7 bases are shared with TRBD1. V was clipped by 3 bases and J by 5 bases; unmatched bases: 8. Germline CDR1 NNHNN, CDR2 SYGAGS (reference sequence). The CDR3 has 15 amino acids. Incomplete CDR3 DNA: TGTGCCAGCGGTGCTCCGACAGGGAGCAATGCTGAGCAGTTC. It yields the protein CASGAPTGSNAEQF. The entire CDR3 is CASGAPTGSNAEQFF.

This clone was detected once. Mouse germline and gene names are used. The read ends 1 residue before the CDR3 terminus; that terminus is restored from the germline J gene. V and J are TRBV13-1 and TRBJ2-4, with a tentative D call TRBD1 (5 bases). Germline V gene data show CDR1 as NSHNY and CDR2 as SYGAGN. CDR3 length: 13 amino acids. Between the trimmed V and J ends, which lost 2 bases and 1 base, there was a span of 5 bases. The CDR3 DNA, read in part, is TGTGCCAGCAGTGACAGGGGTCAAAACACCTTGTAC. This encodes CASSDRGQNTLY. The CDR3 reads in full as CASSDRGQNTLYF.

Turning to this clone: The gene names here belong to mouse. This CDR3 is CASGDRDTYAEQFF. Partial CDR3 DNA: TGTGCCAGCGGTGACCGGGACACCTATGCTGAGCAGTTC. This chain joins TRBV13-2 and TRBJ2-1, with D perhaps TRBD1 (6 bases). The observed sequence ends 1 residue before the CDR3 terminus, with the missing tail filled in from the germline J gene. Germline CDR1 and CDR2: NNHNN and SYGAGS (reference sequence). The CDR3 sequence is 14 residues long. Trimming pared 2 bases from V and 3 bases from J, leaving 9 bases between.

Concerning this clone: Germline and genes: mouse. The CDR3 end falls 1 residue outside the read, so it is completed with the germline J gene. The genes are TRBV4 and TRBJ1-3; perhaps TRBD1 as D (6 bases). Trimming removed 4 bases from V and 3 bases from J, with 7 bases in between. Germline CDR1 is LGHDT and CDR2 is YNNKQL (reference sequence). This CDR3 region has 13 residues. Incomplete CDR3 DNA: TGTGCCAGCAGCTGGGACAATGGAAATACGCTCTAT. It specifies CASSWDNGNTLY. The full CDR3 sequence reads CASSWDNGNTLYF.

This clone was detected only a few times. Each gene name is a mouse one. CDR3 residues: CTCSAEVGVYEQYF. The CDR3 bases that were read are TGCACCTGCAGTGCAGAAGTGGGGGTCTATGAACAGTAC. The chain joins TRBV1 to TRBJ2-7; the D gene is possibly TRBD2 (6 bases). The read halts 1 residue ahead of the CDR3 end, with the missing end drawn from the germline J gene. The germline CDR1 and CDR2 sequences are NSQYPW and LRSPGD (reference sequence). Trimming took 0 bases from V and 3 from J, leaving 9 bases between them. This CDR3 spans 14 amino acids.

This clone was seen more than once but under ten times. Gene names refer to mouse genes. Read coverage stops 1 residue before the CDR3 terminus; the germline J gene supplies the remainder. The rearrangement joins TRBV13-1 to TRBJ2-7; TRBD1 is a possible D gene (6 bases). The V gene's germline CDR1 is NSHNY and CDR2 SYGAGN. CDR3 size: 13 residues. V lost 3 bases, J lost 3 bases, and 10 bases lay in between. The CDR3 sequence: CASSVRDNYEQYF. CDR3 DNA (partial): TGTGCCAGCAGTGTCCGGGACAACTATGAACAGTAC.

In regard to this clone: Genes and germline are mouse. The read ends 1 residue shy of where the CDR3 ends; the end is completed using the germline J gene. The rearrangement joins TRBV5 to TRBJ2-3, with TRBD1 as a possible D gene (5 bases). Germline CDR1 reads LGHNA; CDR2 reads YNLKQL (reference sequence). Trimming cost V 4 bases and J 0 bases, with 8 bases left between them. This CDR3 contains 14 residues. CDR3 in amino acids: CASSLDSSAETLYF. The sequenced CDR3 bases are TGTGCCAGCAGCCTCGACAGTAGTGCAGAAACGCTGTAT.

For this clone: Any gene name here is a mouse gene name. The read finishes 1 residue shy of the CDR3 end, and the germline J gene is used to complete it. The chain carries TRBV19 and TRBJ1-1, with TRBD1 matching over 7 bases. Germline assignment: CDR1 FNHDT and CDR2 SITEND (reference sequence). The CDR3 spans 14 residues. V lost 4 bases and J lost 3; bases outside the gene matches: 6. The DNA read from the CDR3 is TGTGCCAGCAGTCCCAGACAGGGCGACACAGAAGTCTTC. It codes for CASSPRQGDTEVF. The full CDR3 protein reads CASSPRQGDTEVFF.

In the case of this clone: The genes and germline here are from mouse. The read halts 1 residue ahead of the CDR3 end, with the missing end drawn from the germline J gene. The chain has TRBV20 and TRBJ1-5; 7 bases agree with TRBD1. Germline V gene sequence: CDR1 GFQATS, CDR2 STVNSAI. This CDR3 comprises 14 residues. V lost 0 bases to trimming and J lost 5 bases; unmatched junction nucleotides: 4. CDR3 in amino acids: CGAREQGRDQAPLF. Incomplete CDR3 DNA: TGTGGTGCTAGGGAACAGGGGAGAGACCAGGCTCCGCTT.

This clone has only a few counts. Any gene name here is a mouse gene name. The sequenced fragment ends 1 residue before the CDR3 boundary, so the rest is inferred from the germline J gene. V gene TRBV13-1 combines with J gene TRBJ1-4, with 7 bases matching TRBD1. Germline V lookup: CDR1 NSHNY, CDR2 SYGAGN. The V segment lost 3 bases and the J segment 0 bases; nucleotides outside the gene matches: 5. The CDR3 has 16 residues. CDR3 bases read: TGTGCCAGCAGTGGACAGGGTAGATTTTCCAACGAAAGATTATTT. Its translation is CASSGQGRFSNERLF. The whole CDR3 is CASSGQGRFSNERLFF.